One T cell receptor (beta chain) is described in this entry. Its antigen is undetermined. The source of the sample is a study of T cell responses to AZD1222 COVID-19 vaccine. Study-level results: Only six people who got AZD1222 tested seropositive at baseline.

The repertoire was sequenced with immunoSEQ multiplex PCR; TCRdb's copy has only in-frame clones and lacks some. The sample consists of 98,000 or so clones, roughly 93% of them appearing once. The V gene's germline CDR1 is SGHRS and CDR2 YFSETQ. Trimming took off 4 bases at V and 3 bases at J, with 22 bases between the two ends. This CDR3 is 18 amino acids long. The sequence was obtained from an adult in good health. The genes are TRBV5-1 and TRBJ1-4; D possibly corresponds to TRBD1 (5 bases). Sequencing was performed on peripheral blood, taken on day 0 of AZD1222 vaccination. The CDR3, as DNA: TGCGCCAGCAGCCCGGGGGTATGGGTTGATCAGTCTAATGAAAAACTGTTTTTT. Amino acids: CASSPGVWVDQSNEKLFF.